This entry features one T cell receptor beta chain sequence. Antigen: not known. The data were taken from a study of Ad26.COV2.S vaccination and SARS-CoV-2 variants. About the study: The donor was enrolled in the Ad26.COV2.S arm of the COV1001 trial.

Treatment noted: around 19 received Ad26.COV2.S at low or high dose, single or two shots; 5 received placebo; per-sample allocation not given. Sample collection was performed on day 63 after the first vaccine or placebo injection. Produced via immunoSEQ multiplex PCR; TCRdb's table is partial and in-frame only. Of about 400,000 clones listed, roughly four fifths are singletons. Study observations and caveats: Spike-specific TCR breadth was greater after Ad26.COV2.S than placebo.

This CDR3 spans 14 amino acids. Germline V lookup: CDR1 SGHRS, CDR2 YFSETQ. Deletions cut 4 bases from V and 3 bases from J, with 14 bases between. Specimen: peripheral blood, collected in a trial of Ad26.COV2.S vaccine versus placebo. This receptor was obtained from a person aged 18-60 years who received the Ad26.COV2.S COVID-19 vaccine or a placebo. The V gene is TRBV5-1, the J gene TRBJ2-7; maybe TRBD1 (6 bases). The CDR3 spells CASSVSGANYEQYF. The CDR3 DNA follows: TGCGCCAGCAGCGTTTCAGGGGCCAACTACGAGCAGTACTTC. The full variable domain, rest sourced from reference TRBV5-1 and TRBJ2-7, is KAGVTQTPRYLIKTRGQQVTLSCSPISGHRSVSWYQQTPGQGLQFLFEYFSETQRNKGNFPGRFSGRQFSNSRSEMNVSTLELGDSALYLCASSVSGANYEQYFGPGTRLTVT.